The T cell receptor beta chain under discussion was sequenced for a study of T cells in Graves' hyperthyroidism and ophthalmopathy. Study results and limitations: The blood repertoire included most of the expanded thyroid clonotypes above 0.001.

Researchers took RNA transcripts and amplified the TCR beta CDR3 regions from them. An initial round of RT-PCR targeting the TCR CDR3 relied on the HTBI primer set. TCRdb passed the multiplex PCR reads through MiXCR, listing each CDR3 protein once. The repertoire holds nearly 600,000 distinct CDR3 sequences, with approximately 15% as singletons. The germline V and J ends were trimmed by 8 bases and 3 bases, with 8 bases remaining between them. The CDR3 sequence is 11 residues long. The germline gives CDR1 SNHLY, CDR2 FYNNEI. This clonotype was observed many times. The antigen is undetermined. Uncontrolled infections, other autoimmune diseases, pregnancy or lactation led to exclusion of patients. Diagnosis relied on clinical symptoms, serum thyroxine and TRAb, thyroid ultrasound and orbital computed tomography.

The source of this sequence is a woman under 30 with Graves' ophthalmopathy. Sequences were obtained from blood. The V and J genes are TRBV2 and TRBJ2-7; maybe TRBD2 (5 bases). The CDR3, as DNA: TGTGCCAGCTTGAGCGGCTACGAGCAGTACTTC. This encodes CASLSGYEQYF.